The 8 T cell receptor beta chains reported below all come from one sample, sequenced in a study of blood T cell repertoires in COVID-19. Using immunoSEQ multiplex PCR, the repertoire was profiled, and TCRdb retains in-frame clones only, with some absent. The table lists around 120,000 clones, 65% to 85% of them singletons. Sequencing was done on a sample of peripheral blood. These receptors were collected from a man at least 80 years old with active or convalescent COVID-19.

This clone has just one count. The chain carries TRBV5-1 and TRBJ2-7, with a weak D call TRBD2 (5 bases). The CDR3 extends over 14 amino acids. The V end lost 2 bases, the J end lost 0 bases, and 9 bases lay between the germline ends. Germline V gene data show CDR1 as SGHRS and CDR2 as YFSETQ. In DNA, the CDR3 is TGCGCCAGCAGCTTCTCGGGGAGCTCCTACGAGCAGTACTTC. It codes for CASSFSGSSYEQYF.

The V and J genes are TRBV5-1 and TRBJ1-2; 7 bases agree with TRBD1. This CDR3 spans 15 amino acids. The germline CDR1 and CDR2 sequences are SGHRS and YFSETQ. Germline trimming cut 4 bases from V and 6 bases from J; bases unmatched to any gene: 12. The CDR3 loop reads CASSIGQVGGDGYTF. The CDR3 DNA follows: TGCGCCAGCAGCATCGGACAGGTAGGGGGAGATGGCTACACCTTC.

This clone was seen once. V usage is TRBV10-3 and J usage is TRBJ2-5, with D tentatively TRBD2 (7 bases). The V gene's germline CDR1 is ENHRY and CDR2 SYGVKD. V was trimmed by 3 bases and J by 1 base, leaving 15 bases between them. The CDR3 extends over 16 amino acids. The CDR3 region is CAISDVGGGPQETQYF. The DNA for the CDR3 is TGTGCCATCAGTGATGTAGGCGGGGGCCCCCAAGAGACCCAGTACTTC.

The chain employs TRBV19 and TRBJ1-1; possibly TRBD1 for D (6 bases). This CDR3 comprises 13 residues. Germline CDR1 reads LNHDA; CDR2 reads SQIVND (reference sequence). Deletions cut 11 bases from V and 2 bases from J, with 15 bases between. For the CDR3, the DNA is TGTGCCTCCAGGGGATTTAGAAACACTGAAGCTTTCTTT. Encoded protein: CASRGFRNTEAFF.

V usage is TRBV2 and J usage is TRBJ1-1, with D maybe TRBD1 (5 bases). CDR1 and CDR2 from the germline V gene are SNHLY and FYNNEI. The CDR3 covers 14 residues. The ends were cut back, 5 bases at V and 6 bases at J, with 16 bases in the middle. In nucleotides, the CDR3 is TGTGCCAGCAGTCATGATCAGGGACTGTCTGAAGCTTTCTTT. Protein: CASSHDQGLSEAFF. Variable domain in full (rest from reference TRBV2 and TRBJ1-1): EPEVTQTPSHQVTQMGQEVILRCVPISNHLYFYWYRQILGQKVEFLVSFYNNEISEKSEIFDDQFSVERPDGSNFTLKIRSTKLEDSAMYFCASSHDQGLSEAFFGQGTRLTVV.

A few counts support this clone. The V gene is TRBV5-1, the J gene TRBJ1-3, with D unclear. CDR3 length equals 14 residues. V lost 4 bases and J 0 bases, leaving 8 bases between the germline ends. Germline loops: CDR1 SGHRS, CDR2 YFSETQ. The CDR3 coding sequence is TGCGCCAGCAGCAGGGAGGTCTCTGGAAACACCATATATTTT. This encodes CASSREVSGNTIYF. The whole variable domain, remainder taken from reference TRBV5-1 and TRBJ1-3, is KAGVTQTPRYLIKTRGQQVTLSCSPISGHRSVSWYQQTPGQGLQFLFEYFSETQRNKGNFPGRFSGRQFSNSRSEMNVSTLELGDSALYLCASSREVSGNTIYFGEGSWLTVV.

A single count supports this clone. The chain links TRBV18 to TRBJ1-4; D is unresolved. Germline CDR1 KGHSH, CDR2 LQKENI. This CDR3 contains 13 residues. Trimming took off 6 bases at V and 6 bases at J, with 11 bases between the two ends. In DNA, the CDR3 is TGTGCCAGCTCTCTTCGGGAGGATGAAAAACTGTTTTTT. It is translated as CASSLREDEKLFF.

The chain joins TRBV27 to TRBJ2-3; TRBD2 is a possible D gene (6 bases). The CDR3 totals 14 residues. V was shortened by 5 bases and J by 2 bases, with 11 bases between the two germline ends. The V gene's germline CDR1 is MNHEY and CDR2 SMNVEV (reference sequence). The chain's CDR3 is CASSVGTYTDTQYF. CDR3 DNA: TGTGCCAGCAGTGTCGGGACTTACACAGATACGCAGTATTTT.